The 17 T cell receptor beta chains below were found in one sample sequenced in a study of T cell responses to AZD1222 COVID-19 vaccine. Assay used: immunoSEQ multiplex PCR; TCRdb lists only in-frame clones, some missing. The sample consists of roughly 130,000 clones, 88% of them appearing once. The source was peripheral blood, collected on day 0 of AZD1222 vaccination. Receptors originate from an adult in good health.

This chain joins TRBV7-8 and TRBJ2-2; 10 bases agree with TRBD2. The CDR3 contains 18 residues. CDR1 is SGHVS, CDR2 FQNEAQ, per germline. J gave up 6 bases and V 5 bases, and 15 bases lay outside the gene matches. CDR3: CASSPGWTSGPGAGELFF. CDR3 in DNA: TGTGCCAGCAGCCCGGGGTGGACTAGCGGTCCCGGGGCCGGGGAGCTGTTTTTT.

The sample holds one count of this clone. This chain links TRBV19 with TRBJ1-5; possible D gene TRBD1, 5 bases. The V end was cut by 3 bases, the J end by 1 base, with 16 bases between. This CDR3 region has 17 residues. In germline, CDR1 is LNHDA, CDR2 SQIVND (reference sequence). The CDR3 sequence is CASSINRRIWSNQPQHF. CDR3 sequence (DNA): TGTGCCAGTAGTATTAACAGGAGGATATGGAGCAATCAGCCCCAGCATTTT.

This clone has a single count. The CDR3 loop is CASIATGVQGSPLHF. The CDR3 DNA reads TGTGCCAGCATCGCGACAGGGGTTCAAGGATCACCCCTCCACTTT. This rearrangement joins TRBV27 to TRBJ1-6; 8 positions match TRBD1. Germline assignment: CDR1 MNHEY and CDR2 SMNVEV (reference sequence). CDR3 length: 15 residues. The V and J ends lost 7 bases and 10 bases, in that order; junction bases with no gene match: 12.

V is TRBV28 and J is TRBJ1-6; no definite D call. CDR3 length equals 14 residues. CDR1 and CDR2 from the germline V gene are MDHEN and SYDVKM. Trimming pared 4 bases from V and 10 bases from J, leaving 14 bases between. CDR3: CASSSAPFGSPLHF. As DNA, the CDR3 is TGTGCCAGCAGTTCCGCCCCTTTTGGGTCACCCCTCCACTTT.

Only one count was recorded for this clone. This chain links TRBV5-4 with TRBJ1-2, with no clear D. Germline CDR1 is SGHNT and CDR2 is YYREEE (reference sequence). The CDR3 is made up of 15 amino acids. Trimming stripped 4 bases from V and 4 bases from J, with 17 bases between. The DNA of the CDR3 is TGTGCCAGCAGCCGGAAGGAGGTGGCTGGCTATGGCTACACCTTC. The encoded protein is CASSRKEVAGYGYTF. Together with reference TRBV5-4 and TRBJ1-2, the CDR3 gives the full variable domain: ETGVTQSPTHLIKTRGQQVTLRCSSQSGHNTVSWYQQALGQGPQFIFQYYREEENGRGNFPPRFSGLQFPNYSSELNVNALELDDSALYLCASSRKEVAGYGYTFGSGTRLTVV.

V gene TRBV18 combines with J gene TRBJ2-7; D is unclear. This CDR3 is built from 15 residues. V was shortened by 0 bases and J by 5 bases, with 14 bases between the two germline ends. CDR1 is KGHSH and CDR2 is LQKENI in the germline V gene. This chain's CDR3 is CASSPPSAPQNEQYF. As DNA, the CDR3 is TGTGCCAGCTCACCACCATCAGCCCCACAGAACGAGCAGTACTTC.

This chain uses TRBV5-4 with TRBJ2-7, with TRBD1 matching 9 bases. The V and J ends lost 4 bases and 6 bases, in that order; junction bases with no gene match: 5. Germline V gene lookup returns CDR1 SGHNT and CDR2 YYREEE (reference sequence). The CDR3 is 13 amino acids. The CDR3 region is CASSRDREGEQYF. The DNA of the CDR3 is TGTGCCAGCAGCCGGGACAGGGAGGGCGAGCAGTACTTC. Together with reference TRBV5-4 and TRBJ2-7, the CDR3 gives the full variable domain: ETGVTQSPTHLIKTRGQQVTLRCSSQSGHNTVSWYQQALGQGPQFIFQYYREEENGRGNFPPRFSGLQFPNYSSELNVNALELDDSALYLCASSRDREGEQYFGPGTRLTVT.

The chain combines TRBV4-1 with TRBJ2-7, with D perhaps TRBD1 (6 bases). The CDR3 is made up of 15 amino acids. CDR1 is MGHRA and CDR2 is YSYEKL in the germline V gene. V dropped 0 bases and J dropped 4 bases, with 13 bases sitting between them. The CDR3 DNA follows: TGCGCCAGCAGCCAAGAGGGGGCCGGAGCGTACGAGCAGTACTTC. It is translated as CASSQEGAGAYEQYF.

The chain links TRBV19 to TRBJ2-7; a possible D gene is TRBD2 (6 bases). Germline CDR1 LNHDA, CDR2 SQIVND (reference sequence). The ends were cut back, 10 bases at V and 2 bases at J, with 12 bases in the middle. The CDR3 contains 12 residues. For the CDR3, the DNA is TGTGCCACCACCGGGGGAACCTACGAGCAGTACTTC. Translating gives CATTGGTYEQYF.

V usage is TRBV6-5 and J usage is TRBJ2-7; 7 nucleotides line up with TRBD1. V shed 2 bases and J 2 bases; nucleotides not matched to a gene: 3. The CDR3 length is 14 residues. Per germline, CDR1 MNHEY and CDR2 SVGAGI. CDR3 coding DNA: TGTGCCAGCAGTTACCGGACAGGACCCTACGAGCAGTACTTC. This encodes CASSYRTGPYEQYF.

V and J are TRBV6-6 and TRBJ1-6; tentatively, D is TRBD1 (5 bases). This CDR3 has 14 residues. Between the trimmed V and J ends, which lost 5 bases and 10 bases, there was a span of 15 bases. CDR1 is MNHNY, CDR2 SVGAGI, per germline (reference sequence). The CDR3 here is CASSPSQGSSPLHF. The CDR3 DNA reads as TGTGCCAGCAGTCCATCTCAGGGATCCTCACCCCTCCACTTT.

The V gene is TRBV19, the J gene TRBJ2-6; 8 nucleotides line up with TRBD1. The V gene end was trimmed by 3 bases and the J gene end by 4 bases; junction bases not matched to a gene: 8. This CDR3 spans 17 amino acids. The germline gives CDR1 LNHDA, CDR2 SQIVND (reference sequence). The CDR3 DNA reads TGTGCCAGTAGTATGGGCAGGGGGCGCACAGGGGCCAACGTCCTGACTTTC. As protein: CASSMGRGRTGANVLTF. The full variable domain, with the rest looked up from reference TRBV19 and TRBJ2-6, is DGGITQSPKYLFRKEGQNVTLSCEQNLNHDAMYWYRQDPGQGLRLIYYSQIVNDFQKGDIAEGYSVSREKKESFPLTVTSAQKNPTAFYLCASSMGRGRTGANVLTFGAGSRLTVL.

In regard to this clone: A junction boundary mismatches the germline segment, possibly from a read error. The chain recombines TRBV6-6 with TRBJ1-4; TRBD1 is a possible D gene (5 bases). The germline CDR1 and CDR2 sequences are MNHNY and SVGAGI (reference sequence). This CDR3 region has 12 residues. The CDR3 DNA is TGTGCCAGCAGCACTAAGGGGTTCTCCCCCATTTTT. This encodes CASSTKGFSPIF.

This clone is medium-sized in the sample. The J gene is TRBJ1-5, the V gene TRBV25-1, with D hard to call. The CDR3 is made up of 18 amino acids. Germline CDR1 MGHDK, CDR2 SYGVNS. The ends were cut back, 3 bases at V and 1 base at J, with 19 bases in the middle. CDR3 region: CASSDSRTHHRSNQPQHF. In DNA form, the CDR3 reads TGTGCCAGCAGTGATTCTAGGACCCATCACCGGAGCAATCAGCCCCAGCATTTT.

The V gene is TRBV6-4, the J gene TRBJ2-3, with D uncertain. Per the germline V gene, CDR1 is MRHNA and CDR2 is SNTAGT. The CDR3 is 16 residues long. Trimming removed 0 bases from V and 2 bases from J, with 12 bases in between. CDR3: CASSDSSGLATDTQYF. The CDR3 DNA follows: TGTGCCAGCAGTGACTCGTCTGGATTAGCCACAGATACGCAGTATTTT.

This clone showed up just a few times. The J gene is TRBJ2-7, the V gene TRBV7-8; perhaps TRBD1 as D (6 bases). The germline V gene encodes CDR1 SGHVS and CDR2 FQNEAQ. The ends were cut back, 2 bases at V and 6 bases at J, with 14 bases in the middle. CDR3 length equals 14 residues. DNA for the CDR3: TGTGCCAGCAGCTTACGCCAGATAGGGGGCGAGCAGTACTTC. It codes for CASSLRQIGGEQYF.

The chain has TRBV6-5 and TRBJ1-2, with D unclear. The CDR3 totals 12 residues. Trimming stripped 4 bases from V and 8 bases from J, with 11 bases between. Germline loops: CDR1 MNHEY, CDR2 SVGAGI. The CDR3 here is CASSSTPRGYTF. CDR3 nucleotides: TGTGCCAGCAGTTCGACCCCCAGGGGCTACACCTTC.